The 8 T cell receptor beta chains below all came from one sample that was sequenced in a study of T cell repertoires in cytomegalovirus infection. TCRdb called the reads again in MiXCR, with one record for every CDR3 protein. Seen here are about 320,000 distinct CDR3 sequences, around a tenth observed once, and the top ten hold 3.5% to 4.5%. The specimen sequenced was PBMCs. All receptors come from a human donor in good health (CMV status not recorded). Some clones in this sample may be carry-over from other donors' samples.

This clonotype has more than one count but fewer than ten. The rearrangement joins TRBV6-2 or TRBV6-3 to TRBJ1-1, with D maybe TRBD1 (5 bases). The CDR3 length is 13 residues. The V gene lost 7 bases and the J gene lost 1 base, with 10 bases spanning the gap. Germline-derived CDR1 and CDR2 are MNHEY and SVGEGT. In DNA, the CDR3 is TGTGCCAGCACGGGGACGGAGAACACTGAAGCTTTCTTT. This encodes CASTGTENTEAFF.

Many counts were recorded for this clonotype. The chain couples TRBV7-2 to TRBJ1-3, with D possibly TRBD1 on 5 matching bases. The CDR3 loop spans 17 amino acids. V gave up 5 bases and J gave up 4 bases, with 21 bases separating them. Germline-derived CDR1 and CDR2 are SGHTA and FQGNSA. The CDR3 is CASSLAGRGGIGNTIYF. CDR3 nucleotide sequence: TGTGCCAGCAGCCTCGCGGGACGGGGGGGGATCGGAAACACCATATATTTT.

This clonotype occurred many times. The V and J genes are TRBV7-8 and TRBJ2-7; maybe TRBD2 (5 bases). The germline gives CDR1 SGHVS, CDR2 FQNEAQ. This CDR3 has 15 residues. The germline V and J ends were trimmed by 2 bases and 3 bases, with 14 bases remaining between them. Written as DNA, the CDR3 is TGTGCCAGCAGCTTACCCGGGATCGCCCTCTACGAGCAGTACTTC. Encoded protein: CASSLPGIALYEQYF.

This chain connects TRBV6-5 to TRBJ2-7; 15 bases agree with TRBD2. V lost 7 bases and J lost 6; bases outside the gene matches: 7. Looked up from germline, CDR1 is MNHEY and CDR2 is SVGAGI. This CDR3 is 15 amino acids long. The CDR3 reads CASTGLAGGTFEQYF. For the CDR3, the DNA is TGTGCCAGCACCGGACTAGCGGGGGGGACTTTCGAGCAGTACTTC.

This clonotype showed up many times. The V call is TRBV7-2, the J call TRBJ1-4, with 8 bases that match TRBD1. This CDR3 contains 14 residues. V gave up 6 bases and J gave up 8 bases; unmatched junction bases: 8. Germline CDR1 reads SGHTA; CDR2 reads FQGNSA. CDR3 in amino acids: CASRARTGSEKLFF. The CDR3 coding sequence is TGTGCCAGCAGAGCCCGGACAGGGTCCGAAAAACTGTTTTTT.

This clonotype was counted a few times. This rearrangement joins TRBV19 to TRBJ1-1; TRBD1 aligns across 9 bases. Germline V CDR1 and CDR2: LNHDA, SQIVND (reference sequence). V was pared by 3 bases and J by 4 bases, with 6 bases of the junction left unmatched. The CDR3 runs to 15 residues. CDR3 residues: CASSMGQGGITEAFF. The CDR3 DNA reads as TGTGCCAGTAGTATGGGACAGGGCGGTATCACTGAAGCTTTCTTT.

The CDR3 sequence is CSANLVAETQYF. The CDR3 DNA reads as TGCAGTGCTAACCTGGTCGCGGAGACCCAGTACTTC. J is TRBJ2-5 and V is TRBV20-1; D not certain. Germline CDR1 is DFQATT and CDR2 is SNEGSKA (reference sequence). CDR3 length: 12 amino acids. V lost 4 bases and J 5 bases, leaving 11 bases between the germline ends.

The sample holds many counts of this clonotype. The chain carries TRBV7-9 and TRBJ1-1; D unresolved. Deletions cut 1 base from V and 5 bases from J, with 14 bases between. The CDR3 has 15 amino acids. Germline V CDR1 and CDR2: SEHNR, FQNEAQ (reference sequence). CDR3 sequence (DNA): TGTGCCAGCAGCTTAGATCGGGGTGTGCGGACTGAAGCTTTCTTT. Translation: CASSLDRGVRTEAFF. Combining the CDR3 with reference TRBV7-9 and TRBJ1-1 gives the whole variable domain DTGVSQNPRHKITKRGQNVTFRCDPISEHNRLYWYRQTLGQGPEFLTYFQNEAQLEKSRLLSDRFSAERPKGSFSTLEIQRTEQGDSAMYLCASSLDRGVRTEAFFGQGTRLTVV.